This T cell receptor beta chain was captured in a study of blood T cells in healthy people across ages. With 5 bases removed from V and 7 bases from J, the gap between germline ends came to 12 bases. From germline, CDR1 is MNHEY and CDR2 SVGAGI. The length of the CDR3 is 13 residues. Researchers collected about 9.7 milliliters of peripheral blood from every single donor. At least 6 million PBMCs were isolated per sample. Next came a second PCR, run for about 6 to 12 cycles, which used a sample-barcoded 5' primer along with a J-beta primer mix. TCRdb called the 5' RACE reads again in MiXCR, with one record for every CDR3 protein. The table shows about 780,000 distinct CDR3 sequences, with around 24% occurring only once. This sample was also put to use in a study of T cells of mothers and their children. This second study notes: Overlap in related mother-child pairs always slightly exceeded unrelated pairs, never significantly.

This receptor was taken from a boy younger than 18 in good health. Sequencing was carried out using blood. The gene calls are TRBV6-5 and TRBJ2-4; D possibly corresponds to TRBD1 (6 bases). This CDR3 reads CASSVAGANIQYF. The DNA of the CDR3 is TGTGCCAGCAGTGTTGCAGGGGCGAACATTCAGTACTTC.